These T cell receptor beta chains were read from a single sample in a study of cytomegalovirus exposure and HLA in healthy donors. Method: immunoSEQ multiplex PCR; TCRdb's copy keeps in-frame clones and lacks some. The data hold around 200,000 clones, with roughly four fifths observed a single time. The sample consisted of PBMCs. Receptors originate from a man aged 45-60 years in good health and CMV-seronegative. Each CDR3 is given with its conserved first and last residue. The order of the fields is clone size, V gene, D gene, J gene, CDR3 protein, CDR3 DNA. The D gene is left open where the match is weak. Size values are once, few and many counts, or a class for expanded clones, and some rows have none.

clone_size: -
v_call: TRBV11-3
d_call: TRBD2
j_call: TRBJ2-5
cdr3_aa: CASSKRLAGGLETQYF
cdr3_nt: TGTGCCAGCAGCAAACGACTAGCGGGGGGTCTAGAGACCCAGTACTTC

clone_size: -
v_call: TRBV10-3
d_call: TRBD1
j_call: TRBJ2-1
cdr3_aa: CAISGTGGYNEQFF
cdr3_nt: TGTGCCATCAGTGGGACAGGGGGCTACAATGAGCAGTTCTTC

clone_size: -
v_call: TRBV7-6
d_call: -
j_call: TRBJ2-2
cdr3_aa: CASSLGSLGRVWPPDTGELFF
cdr3_nt: TGTGCCAGCAGCTTAGGAAGTCTTGGCAGGGTCTGGCCCCCTGACACCGGGGAGCTGTTTTTT

clone_size: -
v_call: TRBV6-1
d_call: -
j_call: TRBJ2-1
cdr3_aa: CASSSTRVYNEQFF
cdr3_nt: TGTGCCAGCAGTTCGACTCGCGTTTACAATGAGCAGTTCTTC

clone_size: once
v_call: TRBV5-1
d_call: -
j_call: TRBJ1-2
cdr3_aa: CASSYSGTTNYGYTF
cdr3_nt: TGCGCCAGCAGCTATTCAGGGACAACAAACTATGGCTACACCTTC

clone_size: few
v_call: TRBV6-1
d_call: -
j_call: TRBJ1-5
cdr3_aa: CASIKLISNQPQHF
cdr3_nt: TGTGCCAGCATAAAACTGATTAGCAATCAGCCCCAGCATTTT

clone_size: -
v_call: TRBV19
d_call: TRBD2
j_call: TRBJ2-1
cdr3_aa: CASMRLAAGDEQFF
cdr3_nt: TGTGCCAGTATGCGTCTAGCGGCGGGGGATGAGCAGTTCTTC

clone_size: -
v_call: TRBV5-4
d_call: TRBD1
j_call: TRBJ2-3
cdr3_aa: CASSLPLGQGSTDTQYF
cdr3_nt: TGTGCCAGCAGCTTGCCCCTCGGACAGGGGAGCACAGATACGCAGTATTTT

clone_size: -
v_call: TRBV29-1
d_call: -
j_call: TRBJ2-5
cdr3_aa: CSVEVVRVRETQYF
cdr3_nt: TGCAGCGTTGAAGTGGTCAGGGTTAGGGAGACCCAGTACTTC

clone_size: -
v_call: TRBV6-6
d_call: -
j_call: TRBJ2-7
cdr3_aa: CASSNHYEQYF
cdr3_nt: TGTGCCAGCAGTAATCACTACGAGCAGTACTTC

clone_size: -
v_call: TRBV5-5
d_call: TRBD2
j_call: TRBJ2-7
cdr3_aa: CASSSLSLAGVAYSYEQYF
cdr3_nt: TGTGCCAGCAGCTCCCTTTCGCTAGCGGGAGTCGCGTACTCCTACGAGCAGTACTTC

clone_size: -
v_call: TRBV21-1
d_call: -
j_call: TRBJ1-2
cdr3_aa: CASSPGQGRVQHGYTF
cdr3_nt: TGTGCCAGCAGCCCGGGACAGGGAAGGGTTCAACATGGCTACACCTTC

clone_size: -
v_call: TRBV7-3
d_call: TRBD2
j_call: TRBJ2-3
cdr3_aa: CASSLGGVSDTQYF
cdr3_nt: TGTGCCAGCAGCTTAGGGGGGGTGTCAGATACGCAGTATTTT

clone_size: -
v_call: TRBV6-5
d_call: -
j_call: TRBJ2-1
cdr3_aa: CASSYPGVARNEQFF
cdr3_nt: TGTGCCAGCAGTTACCCGGGGGTAGCGAGGAATGAGCAGTTCTTC

clone_size: -
v_call: TRBV5-1
d_call: TRBD1
j_call: TRBJ1-4
cdr3_aa: CASSPRQGQGKLFF
cdr3_nt: TGCGCCAGCAGCCCGAGACAGGGGCAAGGAAAACTGTTTTTT

clone_size: -
v_call: TRBV18
d_call: TRBD1
j_call: TRBJ1-5
cdr3_aa: CASSPQQGANQPQHF
cdr3_nt: TGTGCCAGCTCACCACAGCAGGGGGCGAATCAGCCCCAGCATTTT